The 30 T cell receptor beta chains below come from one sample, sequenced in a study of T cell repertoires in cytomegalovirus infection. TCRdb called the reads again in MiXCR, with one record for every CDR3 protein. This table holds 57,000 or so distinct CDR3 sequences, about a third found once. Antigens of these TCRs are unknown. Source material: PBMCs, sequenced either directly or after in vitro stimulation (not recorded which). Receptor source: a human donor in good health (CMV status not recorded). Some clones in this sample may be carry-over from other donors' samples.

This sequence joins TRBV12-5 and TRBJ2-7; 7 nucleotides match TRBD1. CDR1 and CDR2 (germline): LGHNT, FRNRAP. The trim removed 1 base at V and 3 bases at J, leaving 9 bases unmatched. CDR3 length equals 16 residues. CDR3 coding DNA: TGTGCTAGTGGTTTGGGTCGAAGGGACAGAGACTACGAGCAGTACTTC. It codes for CASGLGRRDRDYEQYF.

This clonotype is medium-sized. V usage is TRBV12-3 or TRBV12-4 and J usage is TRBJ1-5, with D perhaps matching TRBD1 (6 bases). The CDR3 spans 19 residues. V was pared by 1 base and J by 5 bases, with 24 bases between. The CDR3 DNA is TGTGCCAGCAGTTTAGTGTTTTGGCGATCAGGGGAGGCTGATCAGCCCCAGCATTTT. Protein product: CASSLVFWRSGEADQPQHF.

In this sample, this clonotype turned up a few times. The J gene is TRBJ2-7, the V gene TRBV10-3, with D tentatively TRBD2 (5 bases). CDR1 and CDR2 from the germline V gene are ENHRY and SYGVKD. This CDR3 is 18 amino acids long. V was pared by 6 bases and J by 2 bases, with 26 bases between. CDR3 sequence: CAISFPPRGPTNTYEQYF. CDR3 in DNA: TGTGCCATCAGCTTCCCCCCGCGAGGGCCAACCAATACCTACGAGCAGTACTTC.

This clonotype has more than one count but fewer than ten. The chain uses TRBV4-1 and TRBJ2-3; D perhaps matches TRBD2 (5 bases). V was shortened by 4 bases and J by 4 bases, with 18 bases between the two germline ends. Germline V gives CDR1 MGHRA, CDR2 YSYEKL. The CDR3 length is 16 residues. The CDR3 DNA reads TGCGCCAGCAGCCGCCACGAGGGAGTGAGTGCAGATACGCAGTATTTT. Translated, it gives CASSRHEGVSADTQYF.

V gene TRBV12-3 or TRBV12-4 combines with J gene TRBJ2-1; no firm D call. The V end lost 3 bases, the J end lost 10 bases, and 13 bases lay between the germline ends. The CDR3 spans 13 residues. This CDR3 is CASSLERLAEQFF. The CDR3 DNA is TGTGCCAGCAGTTTGGAAAGGTTGGCAGAGCAGTTCTTC.

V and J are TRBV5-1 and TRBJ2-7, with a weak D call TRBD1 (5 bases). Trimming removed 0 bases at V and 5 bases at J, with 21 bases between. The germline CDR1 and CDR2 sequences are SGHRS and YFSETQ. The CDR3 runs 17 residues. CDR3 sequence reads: CASSLGGRHPQVDEQYF. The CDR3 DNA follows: TGCGCCAGCAGCTTGGGGGGCCGACACCCCCAGGTGGACGAGCAGTACTTC. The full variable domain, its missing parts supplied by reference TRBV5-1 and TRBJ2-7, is KAGVTQTPRYLIKTRGQQVTLSCSPISGHRSVSWYQQTPGQGLQFLFEYFSETQRNKGNFPGRFSGRQFSNSRSEMNVSTLELGDSALYLCASSLGGRHPQVDEQYFGPGTRLTVT.

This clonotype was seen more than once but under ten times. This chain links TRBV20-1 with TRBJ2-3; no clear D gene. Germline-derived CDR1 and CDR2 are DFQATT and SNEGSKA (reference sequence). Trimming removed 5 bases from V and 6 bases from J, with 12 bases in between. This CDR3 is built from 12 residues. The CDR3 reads CSAGFDADTQYF. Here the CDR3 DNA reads TGCAGTGCTGGCTTCGACGCGGATACGCAGTATTTT.

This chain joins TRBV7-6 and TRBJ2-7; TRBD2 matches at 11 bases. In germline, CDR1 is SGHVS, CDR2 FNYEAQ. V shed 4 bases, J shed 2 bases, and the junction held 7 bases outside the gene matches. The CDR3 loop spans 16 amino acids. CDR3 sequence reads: CASSSGTSGTPYEQYF. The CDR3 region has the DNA TGTGCCAGCAGCTCCGGGACTAGCGGTACTCCCTACGAGCAGTACTTC.

CDR3 DNA sequence: TGTGCCAGCAGTCCAGACAGGCCGAACTATGGCTACACCTTC. Translated: CASSPDRPNYGYTF. V usage is TRBV2 and J usage is TRBJ1-2; tentatively, D is TRBD1 (6 bases). V was pared by 5 bases and J by 2 bases, with 12 bases between. CDR3 size: 14 residues. Per germline, CDR1 SNHLY and CDR2 FYNNEI.

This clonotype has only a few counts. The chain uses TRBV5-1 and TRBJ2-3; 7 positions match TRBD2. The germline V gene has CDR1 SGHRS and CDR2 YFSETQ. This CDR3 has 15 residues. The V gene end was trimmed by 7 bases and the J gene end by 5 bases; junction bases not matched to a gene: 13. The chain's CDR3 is CASAREGRVGDTQYF. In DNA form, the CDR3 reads TGCGCCAGCGCCAGGGAGGGCAGGGTCGGAGATACGCAGTATTTT.

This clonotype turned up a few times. The CDR3 here is CASSLANTYEQYF. CDR3 nucleotides: TGTGCCAGCAGCTTAGCGAACACTTACGAGCAGTACTTC. This chain uses TRBV11-1 with TRBJ2-7; D ambiguous. This CDR3 is 13 amino acids long. V lost 0 bases and J 4 bases, leaving 7 bases between the germline ends. The germline gives CDR1 SGHAT, CDR2 FQDESV (reference sequence).

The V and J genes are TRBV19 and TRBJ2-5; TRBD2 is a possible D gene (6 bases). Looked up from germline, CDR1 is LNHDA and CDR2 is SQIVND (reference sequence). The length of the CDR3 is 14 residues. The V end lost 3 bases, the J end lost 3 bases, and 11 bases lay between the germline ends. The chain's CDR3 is CASSIFGGKETQYF. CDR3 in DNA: TGTGCCAGTAGTATCTTTGGGGGGAAAGAGACCCAGTACTTC.

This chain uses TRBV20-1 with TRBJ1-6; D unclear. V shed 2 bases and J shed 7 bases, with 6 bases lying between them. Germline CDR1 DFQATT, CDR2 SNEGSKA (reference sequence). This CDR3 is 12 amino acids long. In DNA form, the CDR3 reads TGCAGTGCTAGACAGCCAAATTCACCCCTCCACTTT. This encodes CSARQPNSPLHF.

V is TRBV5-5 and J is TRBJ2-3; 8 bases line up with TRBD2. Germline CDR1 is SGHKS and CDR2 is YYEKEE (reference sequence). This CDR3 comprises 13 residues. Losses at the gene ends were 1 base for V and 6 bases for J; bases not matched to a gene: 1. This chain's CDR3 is CASSLPSGDTQYF. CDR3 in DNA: TGTGCCAGCAGCTTGCCTAGCGGGGATACGCAGTATTTT.

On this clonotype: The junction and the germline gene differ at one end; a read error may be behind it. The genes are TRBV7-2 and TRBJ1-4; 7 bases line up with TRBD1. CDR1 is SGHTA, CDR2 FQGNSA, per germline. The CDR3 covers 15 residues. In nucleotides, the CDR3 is TGTGCCAGCAGCCCCCCGAGACAGGGTAACGAAAAACTGTTTTGG. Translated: CASSPPRQGNEKLFW.

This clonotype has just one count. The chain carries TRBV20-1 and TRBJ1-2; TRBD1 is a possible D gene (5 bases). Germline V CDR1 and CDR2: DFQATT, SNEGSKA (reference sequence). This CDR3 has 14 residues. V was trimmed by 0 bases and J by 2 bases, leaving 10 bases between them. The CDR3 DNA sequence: TGCAGTGCTAGAGATCGGGGGGAGAACTATGGCTACACCTTC. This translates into CSARDRGENYGYTF.

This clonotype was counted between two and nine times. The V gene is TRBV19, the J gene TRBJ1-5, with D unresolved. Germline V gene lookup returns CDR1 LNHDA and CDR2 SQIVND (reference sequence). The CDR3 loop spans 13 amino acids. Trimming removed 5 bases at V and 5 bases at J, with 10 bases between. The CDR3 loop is CASSPGRDQPQHF. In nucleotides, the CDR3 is TGTGCCAGTAGTCCCGGGCGGGATCAGCCCCAGCATTTT. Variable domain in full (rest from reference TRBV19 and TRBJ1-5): DGGITQSPKYLFRKEGQNVTLSCEQNLNHDAMYWYRQDPGQGLRLIYYSQIVNDFQKGDIAEGYSVSREKKESFPLTVTSAQKNPTAFYLCASSPGRDQPQHFGDGTRLSIL.

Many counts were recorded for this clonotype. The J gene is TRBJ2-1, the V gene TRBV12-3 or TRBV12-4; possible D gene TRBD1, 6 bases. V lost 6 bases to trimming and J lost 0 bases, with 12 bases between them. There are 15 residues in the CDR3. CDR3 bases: TGTGCCAGCAGCTGGAACAGGGACTCCTACAATGAGCAGTTCTTC. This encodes CASSWNRDSYNEQFF.

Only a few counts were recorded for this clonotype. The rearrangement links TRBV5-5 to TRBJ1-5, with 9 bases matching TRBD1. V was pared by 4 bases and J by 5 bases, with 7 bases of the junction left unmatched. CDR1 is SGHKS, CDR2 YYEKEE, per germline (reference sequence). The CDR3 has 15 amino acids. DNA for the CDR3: TGTGCCAGCAGCCCCGGGACAGGGTATTATCAGCCCCAGCATTTT. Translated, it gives CASSPGTGYYQPQHF.

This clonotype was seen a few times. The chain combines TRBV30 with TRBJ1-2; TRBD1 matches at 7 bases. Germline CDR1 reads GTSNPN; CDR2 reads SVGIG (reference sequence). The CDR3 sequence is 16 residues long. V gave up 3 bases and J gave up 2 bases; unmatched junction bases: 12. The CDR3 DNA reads TGTGCCTGGAGAGGGGGCAGGGGAGGTCGAAACTATGGCTACACCTTC. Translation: CAWRGGRGGRNYGYTF.

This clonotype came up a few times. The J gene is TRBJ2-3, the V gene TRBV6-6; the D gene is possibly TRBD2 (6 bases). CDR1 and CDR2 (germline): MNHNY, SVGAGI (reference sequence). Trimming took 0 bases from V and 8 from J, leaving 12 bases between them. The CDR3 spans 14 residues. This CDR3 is CASSYSGGNPTQYF. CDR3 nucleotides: TGTGCCAGCAGTTACTCGGGGGGAAACCCTACGCAGTATTTT.

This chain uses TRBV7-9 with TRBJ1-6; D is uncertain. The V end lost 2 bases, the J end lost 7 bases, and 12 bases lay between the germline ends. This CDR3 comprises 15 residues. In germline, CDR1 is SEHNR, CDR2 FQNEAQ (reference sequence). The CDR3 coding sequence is TGTGCCAGCAGCTTACTACAGTTGCAGAATTCACCCCTCCACTTT. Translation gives CASSLLQLQNSPLHF.

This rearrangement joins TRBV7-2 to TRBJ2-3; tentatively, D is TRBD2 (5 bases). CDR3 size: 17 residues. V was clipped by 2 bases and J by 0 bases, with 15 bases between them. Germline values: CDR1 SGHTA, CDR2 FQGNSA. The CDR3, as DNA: TGTGCCAGCAGCTTATTCCGGGGTGGGATCAGCACAGATACGCAGTATTTT. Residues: CASSLFRGGISTDTQYF.

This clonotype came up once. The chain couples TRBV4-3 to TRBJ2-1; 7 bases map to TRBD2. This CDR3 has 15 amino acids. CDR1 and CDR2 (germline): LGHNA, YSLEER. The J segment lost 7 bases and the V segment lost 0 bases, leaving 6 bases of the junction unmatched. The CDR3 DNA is TGCGCCAGCAGCCAAGATGCCCAGGGAGGGAATGAGCAGTTCTTC. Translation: CASSQDAQGGNEQFF.

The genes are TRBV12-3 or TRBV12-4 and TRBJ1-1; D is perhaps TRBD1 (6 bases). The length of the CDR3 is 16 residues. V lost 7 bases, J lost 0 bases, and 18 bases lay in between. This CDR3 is CASTLDRITMNTEAFF. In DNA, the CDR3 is TGTGCCAGCACCCTAGACAGGATTACTATGAACACTGAAGCTTTCTTT.

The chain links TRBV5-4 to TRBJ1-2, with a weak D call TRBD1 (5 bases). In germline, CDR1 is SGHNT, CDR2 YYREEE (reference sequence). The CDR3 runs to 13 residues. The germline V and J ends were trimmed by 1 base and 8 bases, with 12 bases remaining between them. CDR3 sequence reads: CASSLKQGWGYTF. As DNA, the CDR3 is TGTGCCAGCAGCTTGAAGCAGGGATGGGGCTACACCTTC.

The CDR3 loop reads CASGARVSSYEQYF. For the CDR3, the DNA is TGTGCCAGCGGGGCCAGGGTGTCCTCCTACGAGCAGTACTTC. The chain carries TRBV6-5 and TRBJ2-7; D perhaps matches TRBD1 (5 bases). Germline lookup yields CDR1 MNHEY and CDR2 SVGAGI. The CDR3 has 14 amino acids. V gave up 8 bases and J gave up 0 bases, with 14 bases separating them.

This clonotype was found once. Here the CDR3 reads CASSSSRGDTQYF. The CDR3 DNA reads TGTGCCAGCAGTTCCTCAAGGGGCGATACGCAGTATTTT. The rearrangement links TRBV6-2 or TRBV6-3 to TRBJ2-3; D might be TRBD1 (5 bases). This CDR3 is 13 amino acids long. V lost 4 bases and J 6 bases, leaving 11 bases between the germline ends. Per germline, CDR1 MNHEY and CDR2 SVGEGT.

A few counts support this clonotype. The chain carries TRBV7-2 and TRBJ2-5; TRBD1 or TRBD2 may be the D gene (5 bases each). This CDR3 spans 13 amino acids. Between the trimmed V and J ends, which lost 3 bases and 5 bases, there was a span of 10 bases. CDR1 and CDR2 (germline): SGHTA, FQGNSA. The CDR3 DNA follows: TGTGCCAGCAGCTTTAGCGCAGGGGAGACCCAGTACTTC. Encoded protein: CASSFSAGETQYF.

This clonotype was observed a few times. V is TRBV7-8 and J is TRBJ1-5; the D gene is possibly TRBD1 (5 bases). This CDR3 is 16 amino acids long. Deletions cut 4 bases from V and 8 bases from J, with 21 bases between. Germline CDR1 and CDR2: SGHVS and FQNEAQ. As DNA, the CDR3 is TGTGCCAGCAGCTCCCCCAGGGCCGGGCCCCGGGAGCCCCAGCATTTT. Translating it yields CASSSPRAGPREPQHF.